The 2 T cell receptor beta chains listed next were all sequenced from one sample in a study of OX40 agonist ivuxolimab in advanced cancers. Library preparation was by the immunoSEQ multiplex PCR assay. The source is immuneACCESS, and TCRdb retained only in-frame sequences with V and J called. Part of the clones is not carried over; for the studies checked, unresolved V genes explain less than half of this, and the remainder is unexplained. The sample records 35,000 to 40,000 clones, 82% of which are singletons. The ten largest clones add up to approximately 1.8% of the sample. Specimen: CD4+ or CD8+ T cells sorted from blood, collected in a trial of the OX40 agonist ivuxolimab. The receptors come from an adult with an advanced solid tumor such as melanoma, head and neck, liver or kidney cancer.

The gene calls are TRBV23-1 and TRBJ1-5; 7 positions match TRBD1. TRBV23-1 is placed among ORFs of uncertain function. V lost 0 bases and J lost 1; bases outside the gene matches: 6. The CDR3 contains 17 residues. The CDR3 DNA sequence: TGCGCCAGCAGTCAATCTGAGGGCAGGGGGAGCAATCAGCCCCAGCATTTT. It yields the protein CASSQSEGRGSNQPQHF.

This chain connects TRBV7-2 to TRBJ2-3; no firm D call. This CDR3 has 12 residues. Trimming pared 5 bases from V and 6 bases from J, leaving 9 bases between. Germline CDR1 and CDR2: SGHTA and FQGNSA. The CDR3 sequence is CASSPSRDTQYF. CDR3 nucleotides: TGTGCCAGCAGCCCCTCGAGGGATACGCAGTATTTT.